This T cell receptor (beta chain) was sequenced in a study of cytomegalovirus exposure and HLA in healthy donors. The study, taken as a whole, reports: Most TCR sequences were rare, but some public TCRs occurred in many donors.

The germline V gene has CDR1 SGHAT and CDR2 FQNNGV. Trimming left V 5 bases short and J 5 bases short, with 18 bases between. The CDR3 sequence is 15 residues long. Clones were sequenced by immunoSEQ multiplex PCR, and TCRdb holds only the in-frame ones, with some missing. This table holds approximately 270,000 clones, 85% to 90% found once. Of note for this clone: Its antigen remains unknown.

This sequence joins TRBV11-2 and TRBJ2-5; D perhaps matches TRBD2 (5 bases). The sequenced material came from PBMCs. The sequence derives from a woman aged 18 to 35 in good health and CMV-seronegative. The DNA for the CDR3 is TGTGCCAGCAGCCCTCACCCCGGGGATGCGGAGACCCAGTACTTC. Encoded protein: CASSPHPGDAETQYF.